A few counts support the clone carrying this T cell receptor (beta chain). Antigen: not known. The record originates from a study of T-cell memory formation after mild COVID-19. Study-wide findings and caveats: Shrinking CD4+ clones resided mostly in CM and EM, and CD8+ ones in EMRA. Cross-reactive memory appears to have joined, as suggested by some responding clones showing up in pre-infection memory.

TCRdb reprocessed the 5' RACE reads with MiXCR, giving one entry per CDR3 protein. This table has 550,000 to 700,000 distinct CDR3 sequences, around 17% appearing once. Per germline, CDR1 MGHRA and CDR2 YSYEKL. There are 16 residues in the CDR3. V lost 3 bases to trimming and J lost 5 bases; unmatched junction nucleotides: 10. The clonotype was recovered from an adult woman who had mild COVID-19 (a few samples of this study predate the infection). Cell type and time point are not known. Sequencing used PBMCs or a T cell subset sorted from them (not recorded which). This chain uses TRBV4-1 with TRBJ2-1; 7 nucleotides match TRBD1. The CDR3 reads CASSHPRGFVNNEQFF. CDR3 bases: TGCGCCAGCAGCCATCCCAGGGGGTTCGTCAACAATGAGCAGTTCTTC.